The 30 T cell receptor beta chains in this list originate from one sample, sequenced in a study of graft-versus-host responses after intestinal transplantation. Here immunoSEQ multiplex PCR was the method, and the copy in TCRdb shows in-frame clones only, minus some. Seen here are 15,000 to 20,000 clones, 80% to 90% observed once, and the top ten hold roughly 6%. The source material was PBMCs, sampled approximately 110 days after intestinal transplant. These TCRs come from a human patient who received an intestinal transplant, so some T cells may come from the graft donor.

The rearrangement links TRBV6-6 to TRBJ1-5, with a weak D call TRBD1 (5 bases). The CDR3 runs to 12 residues. From germline, CDR1 is MNHNY and CDR2 SVGAGI (reference sequence). The V end lost 4 bases, the J end lost 6 bases, and 7 bases lay between the germline ends. This chain's CDR3 is CASSLGAQPQHF. The CDR3 bases are TGTGCCAGCAGTTTAGGGGCTCAGCCCCAGCATTTT.

This chain links TRBV4-2 with TRBJ2-3, with a tentative D call TRBD2 (6 bases). V was pared by 0 bases and J by 3 bases, with 10 bases between. The CDR3 is 15 amino acids. Germline CDR1 reads LGHNA; CDR2 reads YNFKEQ. This CDR3 reads CASSQDRGMTDTQYF. The CDR3 bases are TGTGCCAGCAGCCAAGATCGCGGGATGACAGATACGCAGTATTTT.

The V and J genes are TRBV5-6 and TRBJ2-7; TRBD1 aligns across 8 bases. CDR1 is SGHDT and CDR2 is YYEEEE in the germline V gene. J lost 6 bases, V lost 1 base, and 9 bases had no gene match. The CDR3 runs 15 residues. The CDR3 loop reads CASSLSPGRGREQYF. The CDR3 DNA reads as TGTGCCAGCAGCTTGTCCCCTGGCAGGGGGCGCGAGCAGTACTTC.

This sequence joins TRBV12-2 and TRBJ2-3. TRBV12-2 is shown as a pseudogene. This CDR3 contains 19 residues. The CDR3 region has the DNA TGTGCAAGTCGCTTAGCGGGCGGCTCCCCTTTGACTAGCACAGATACGCAGTATTTT. It translates to CASRLAGGSPLTSTDTQYF.

The CDR3: CASSTWTSLGNFYEQYF. CDR3 nucleotide sequence: TGCGCCAGCAGCACCTGGACTAGCCTCGGAAATTTCTACGAGCAGTACTTC. The genes are TRBV5-1 and TRBJ2-7; 8 bases map to TRBD2. From germline, CDR1 is SGHRS and CDR2 YFSETQ. The trim removed 4 bases at V and 3 bases at J, leaving 15 bases unmatched. The CDR3 length is 17 residues.

The chain couples TRBV9 to TRBJ2-1, with 11 positions matching TRBD2. J lost 7 bases, V lost 0 bases, and 15 bases had no gene match. Germline values: CDR1 SGDLS, CDR2 YYNGEE. The CDR3 is 19 residues long. The DNA of the CDR3 is TGTGCCAGCAGCGTAGAAGGGGGAACTAGCGGGAGAAGAACAAATGAGCAGTTCTTC. Translating gives CASSVEGGTSGRRTNEQFF.

The V call is TRBV5-1, the J call TRBJ2-2, with D tentatively TRBD1 or TRBD2 (5 bases each). CDR1 and CDR2 from the germline V gene are SGHRS and YFSETQ. Deletions cut 2 bases from V and 1 base from J, with 12 bases between. The CDR3 extends over 16 amino acids. Here the CDR3 reads CASSLDWGLNTGELFF. The CDR3 nucleotides are TGCGCCAGCAGCTTAGATTGGGGGTTGAACACCGGGGAGCTGTTTTTT.

J is TRBJ2-1 and V is TRBV6-5, with TRBD1 identical over 7 bases. Germline CDR1 is MNHEY and CDR2 is SVGAGI. The length of the CDR3 is 15 residues. The junction had 8 bases not matched to a gene; V was cut back by 4 bases and J by 5 bases. Here the CDR3 reads CASSFGVGQNNEQFF. CDR3 nucleotides: TGTGCCAGCAGTTTTGGAGTGGGACAGAACAATGAGCAGTTCTTC.

The V gene is TRBV5-5, the J gene TRBJ1-2; 9 bases line up with TRBD1. The germline V gene encodes CDR1 SGHKS and CDR2 YYEKEE (reference sequence). This CDR3 spans 15 amino acids. V was pared by 0 bases and J by 5 bases, with 5 bases of the junction left unmatched. The CDR3 is CASSLGTGVGYGYTF. In DNA form, the CDR3 reads TGTGCCAGCAGCTTGGGGACAGGGGTTGGGTATGGCTACACCTTC.

The chain carries TRBV9 and TRBJ2-3; 13 bases agree with TRBD2. Germline V gene data show CDR1 as SGDLS and CDR2 as YYNGEE. The V and J ends lost 3 bases and 4 bases, in that order; junction bases with no gene match: 5. CDR3 length: 16 residues. Here the CDR3 DNA reads TGTGCCAGCAGCGCGTGGACTAGCGGGAGCGCAGATACGCAGTATTTT. Encoded protein: CASSAWTSGSADTQYF. Full variable domain (rest looked up from reference TRBV9 and TRBJ2-3): DSGVTQTPKHLITATGQRVTLRCSPRSGDLSVYWYQQSLDQGLQFLIQYYNGEERAKGNILERFSAQQFPDLHSELNLSSLELGDSALYFCASSAWTSGSADTQYFGPGTRLTVL.

The chain combines TRBV19 with TRBJ2-3; 7 positions match TRBD1. Germline CDR1 is LNHDA and CDR2 is SQIVND (reference sequence). This CDR3 spans 15 amino acids. J gave up 1 base and V 3 bases, and 4 bases lay outside the gene matches. CDR3 sequence (DNA): TGTGCCAGTAGTATGCGAGACAGGGGCACAGATACGCAGTATTTT. This sequence encodes CASSMRDRGTDTQYF.

V usage is TRBV29-1 and J usage is TRBJ2-1; TRBD2 matches at 13 bases. Germline CDR1 and CDR2: SQVTM and ANQGSEA. Losses at the gene ends were 4 bases for V and 7 bases for J; bases not matched to a gene: 4. This CDR3 contains 14 residues. The CDR3 sequence: CSVGWTSGRNEQFF. The CDR3 DNA reads TGCAGCGTTGGATGGACTAGCGGGAGAAATGAGCAGTTCTTC.

The V call is TRBV10-1, the J call TRBJ2-5, with 7 nucleotides matching TRBD1. The CDR3 length is 14 residues. V trimming: 6 bases; J trimming: 7 bases; junction bases outside the gene matches: 11. The V gene's germline CDR1 is WNHNN and CDR2 SYGVQD (reference sequence). This CDR3 is CASRTGTARGTQYF. Written as DNA, the CDR3 is TGCGCCAGCAGGACCGGGACAGCGAGAGGGACCCAGTACTTC.

The chain joins TRBV28 to TRBJ2-1, with 8 positions matching TRBD2. The ends lost 6 bases at V and 5 bases at J; junction bases unmatched: 9. The CDR3 has 15 residues. Germline-derived CDR1 and CDR2 are MDHEN and SYDVKM. The CDR3 bases are TGTGCCAGCAGCCCCGGGAGGGGTGGCAACAATGAGCAGTTCTTC. Amino acid sequence: CASSPGRGGNNEQFF. Full variable domain (outside the CDR3, taken from reference TRBV28 and TRBJ2-1): DVKVTQSSRYLVKRTGEKVFLECVQDMDHENMFWYRQDPGLGLRLIYFSYDVKMKEKGDIPEGYSVSREKKERFSLILESASTNQTSMYLCASSPGRGGNNEQFFGPGTRLTVL.

This clone was recorded a few times. The chain recombines TRBV27 with TRBJ2-1; TRBD1 or TRBD2 may be the D gene (5 bases each). The CDR3 spans 13 residues. The V end lost 6 bases, the J end lost 9 bases, and 15 bases lay between the germline ends. Looked up from germline, CDR1 is MNHEY and CDR2 is SMNVEV (reference sequence). Here the CDR3 DNA reads TGTGCCAGCAGCATCCCCCCTGGGGGTGAGCAGTTCTTC. Its protein is CASSIPPGGEQFF.

This clone was seen a handful of times. This chain joins TRBV15 and TRBJ2-7, with TRBD1 matching over 11 bases. CDR3 length: 15 amino acids. Germline V lookup: CDR1 LNHNV, CDR2 YYDKDF (reference sequence). Trimming at V came to 5 bases and at J to 0 bases, leaving 3 bases not matched to a gene. CDR3 nucleotides: TGTGCCACCAGCTCCGGGACAGGGGGCTCCTACGAGCAGTACTTC. Translation: CATSSGTGGSYEQYF. Drawing the rest from reference TRBV15 and TRBJ2-7, the complete variable domain is DAMVIQNPRYQVTQFGKPVTLSCSQTLNHNVMYWYQQKSSQAPKLLFHYYDKDFNNEADTPDNFQSRRPNTSFCFLDIRSPGLGDTAMYLCATSSGTGGSYEQYFGPGTRLTVT.

The DNA for the CDR3 is TGTGCCAGCAGCGTAGGGGAGGCCTACACCTTC. This gives the protein CASSVGEAYTF. This chain connects TRBV9 to TRBJ1-2; D not certain. Germline V gene lookup returns CDR1 SGDLS and CDR2 YYNGEE. The CDR3 is made up of 11 amino acids. The germline V and J ends were trimmed by 0 bases and 10 bases, with 7 bases remaining between them.

The genes are TRBV19 and TRBJ1-1; D is ambiguous. Germline lookup yields CDR1 LNHDA and CDR2 SQIVND (reference sequence). This CDR3 region has 13 residues. Trimming cost V 8 bases and J 0 bases, with 10 bases left between them. CDR3 in amino acids: CASRLVMNTEAFF. The CDR3 DNA reads TGTGCCAGTCGACTGGTTATGAACACTGAAGCTTTCTTT.

This chain joins TRBV10-2 and TRBJ1-3; 8 bases agree with TRBD1. V was clipped by 6 bases and J by 4 bases; unmatched bases: 8. This CDR3 is built from 15 residues. CDR1 and CDR2 (germline): WSHSY, SAAADI. The CDR3 nucleotides are TGCGCCAGCAGCCCGACAGGGGACGGGGGAAACACCATATATTTT. This codes for CASSPTGDGGNTIYF.

The chain uses TRBV10-3 and TRBJ1-1; D is unclear. The germline CDR1 and CDR2 sequences are ENHRY and SYGVKD. With 2 bases removed from V and 1 base from J, the gap between germline ends came to 5 bases. There are 13 residues in the CDR3. The CDR3 spells CAISEGGNTEAFF. CDR3 sequence (DNA): TGTGCCATCAGTGAGGGCGGGAACACTGAAGCTTTCTTT.

This clone was recorded once. Written as DNA, the CDR3 is TGTGCCAGCTCACCACGGAGGGATACGCAGTATTTT. This sequence encodes CASSPRRDTQYF. The rearrangement uses TRBV18 and TRBJ2-3, with D tentatively TRBD2 (5 bases). This CDR3 has 12 residues. Trimming stripped 1 base from V and 6 bases from J, with 5 bases between. Germline CDR1 KGHSH, CDR2 LQKENI. The full variable domain, its missing parts supplied by reference TRBV18 and TRBJ2-3, is NAGVMQNPRHLVRRRGQEARLRCSPMKGHSHVYWYRQLPEEGLKFMVYLQKENIIDESGMPKERFSAEFPKEGPSILRIQQVVRGDSAAYFCASSPRRDTQYFGPGTRLTVL.

V gene TRBV7-9 combines with J gene TRBJ1-1, with D unresolved. V lost 2 bases and J 7 bases, leaving 8 bases between the germline ends. Germline lookup yields CDR1 SEHNR and CDR2 FQNEAQ (reference sequence). The CDR3 loop spans 12 amino acids. The CDR3 spells CASSLIGREAFF. The CDR3, as DNA: TGTGCCAGCAGCTTAATAGGCCGTGAAGCTTTCTTT.

This rearrangement joins TRBV7-9 to TRBJ1-2; 10 bases line up with TRBD1. The CDR3 totals 17 residues. Germline V lookup: CDR1 SEHNR, CDR2 FQNEAQ (reference sequence). The V segment lost 5 bases and the J segment 0 bases; nucleotides outside the gene matches: 9. The CDR3 loop reads CASSPRTGGRANYGYTF. The CDR3 nucleotides are TGTGCCAGCAGCCCGAGGACAGGGGGAAGGGCTAACTATGGCTACACCTTC.

The gene calls are TRBV4-3 and TRBJ2-3; TRBD2 agrees at 9 bases. The CDR3 has 18 residues. Trimming took 4 bases from V and 3 from J; bases not matched to a gene: 14. In germline, CDR1 is LGHNA, CDR2 YSLEER. The CDR3 bases are TGCGCCAGCAGCCCTTTGGTGGTAGCGGGAGTGTTGACAGATACGCAGTATTTT. This gives the protein CASSPLVVAGVLTDTQYF.

This clone was counted a few times. The rearrangement joins TRBV9 to TRBJ1-1; D is ambiguous. This CDR3 is built from 13 residues. Trimming took 3 bases from V and 0 from J, leaving 6 bases between them. Germline CDR1 and CDR2: SGDLS and YYNGEE. The CDR3 coding sequence is TGTGCCAGCAGCGCTGGGATGAACACTGAAGCTTTCTTT. It specifies CASSAGMNTEAFF.

V gene TRBV6-6 combines with J gene TRBJ2-1; TRBD2 agrees at 8 bases. Looked up from germline, CDR1 is MNHNY and CDR2 is SVGAGI (reference sequence). J lost 6 bases, V lost 0 bases, and 4 bases had no gene match. The CDR3 has 15 residues. The CDR3 sequence: CASSYSSGTSNEQFF. CDR3 DNA sequence: TGTGCCAGCAGTTACTCTTCCGGGACTAGCAATGAGCAGTTCTTC.

The V and J genes are TRBV11-2 and TRBJ2-6, with D possibly being TRBD2 (6 bases). This CDR3 comprises 18 residues. Germline loops: CDR1 SGHAT, CDR2 FQNNGV. V lost 7 bases, J lost 1 base, and 20 bases lay in between. CDR3 protein: CASNRDSTFGSGANVLTF. The CDR3 DNA reads as TGTGCCAGCAATAGGGACTCCACCTTTGGGTCTGGGGCCAACGTCCTGACTTTC.

The chain carries TRBV4-1 and TRBJ2-1, with 9 bases identical to TRBD2. This CDR3 has 17 amino acids. V dropped 4 bases and J dropped 1; count of bases not matched to a gene: 8. Germline V lookup: CDR1 MGHRA, CDR2 YSYEKL. DNA of the CDR3: TGCGCCAGCAGCCCAGAGACACTAGCGGGTTCCTACAATGAGCAGTTCTTC. This codes for CASSPETLAGSYNEQFF.

This chain uses TRBV28 with TRBJ2-1, with 10 bases lining up with TRBD2. The germline gives CDR1 MDHEN, CDR2 SYDVKM. This CDR3 is 15 amino acids long. The V gene end was trimmed by 8 bases and the J gene end by 4 bases; junction bases not matched to a gene: 8. This CDR3 reads CASYVTSGIYNEQFF. The CDR3 nucleotides read TGTGCCAGCTACGTAACTAGCGGGATATACAATGAGCAGTTCTTC.

The genes are TRBV29-1 and TRBJ2-7; 11 nucleotides match TRBD2. The CDR3 has 13 amino acids. V was pared by 6 bases and J by 4 bases, with 5 bases of the junction left unmatched. Germline V CDR1 and CDR2: SQVTM, ANQGSEA. The CDR3 spells CSVGGLAVYEQYF. CDR3 DNA sequence: TGCAGCGTGGGGGGACTAGCGGTTTACGAGCAGTACTTC.